These 13 T cell receptor beta chains came from one sample sequenced in a study of vaccination and CD4 T cells after COVID-19. The Oncomine TCR Beta short-read assay was applied to DNA of cultured CD4+ T cells. TCRdb fed the PCR reads into MiXCR, producing one record per CDR3 protein. The sample records over 7,500 distinct CDR3 sequences, 30% to 40% being singletons. Their antigen targets remain unknown. Treatment indicated: approximately nine-day PBMC culture with coronavirus spike peptide pools or control peptides (ViraFEST assay). Pre-COVID-19 pandemic sampling (2011-2018) yielded the unexposed donor's CD4+ T cells. The sequencing sample was made of CD4+ T cells from blood, cultured in vitro. These TCRs come from a human donor in good health.

In its sample, this clonotype was seen a few times. The chain recombines TRBV20-1 with TRBJ2-3; 9 nucleotides line up with TRBD2. The V gene's germline CDR1 is DFQATT and CDR2 SNEGSKA (reference sequence). There are 17 residues in the CDR3. Trimming removed 1 base from V and 5 bases from J; junction bases left unmatched: 13. The CDR3 protein is CSARVPKGDSGGDTQYF. CDR3 nucleotides: TGCAGTGCTAGAGTCCCGAAGGGCGATAGCGGGGGAGATACGCAGTATTTT.

This chain joins TRBV20-1 and TRBJ2-4; D is unclear. Germline-derived CDR1 and CDR2 are DFQATT and SNEGSKA (reference sequence). Trimming pared 3 bases from V and 4 bases from J, leaving 10 bases between. CDR3 size: 13 residues. As DNA, the CDR3 is TGCAGTGCTAGGGCGGAGCAGAAAAACATTCAGTACTTC. Translation: CSARAEQKNIQYF.

The table lists this clonotype with a few counts. This chain joins TRBV6-5 and TRBJ1-2; the D is unclear. Trimming removed 4 bases from V and 5 bases from J, with 11 bases in between. Germline CDR1 MNHEY, CDR2 SVGAGI. The CDR3 runs 13 residues. The CDR3 spells CASSSQQRYGYTF. CDR3 DNA sequence: TGTGCCAGCAGTTCTCAGCAGAGGTATGGCTACACCTTC.

J is TRBJ2-2 and V is TRBV9; TRBD1 agrees at 11 bases. V dropped 5 bases and J dropped 6; count of bases not matched to a gene: 6. The CDR3 is 15 residues long. CDR1 SGDLS and CDR2 YYNGEE come from the germline V gene. In nucleotides, the CDR3 is TGTGCCAGCAGGATCGGACAGGGGGCCTCCGGGGAGCTGTTTTTT. Protein product: CASRIGQGASGELFF.

The chain uses TRBV15 and TRBJ1-5, with D unclear. V was cut by 0 bases and J by 5 bases, with 8 bases left in between. The V gene's germline CDR1 is LNHNV and CDR2 YYDKDF (reference sequence). The CDR3 spans 14 residues. CDR3 protein: CATSRDSTYQPQHF. Written as DNA, the CDR3 is TGTGCCACCAGCAGAGATTCGACCTATCAGCCCCAGCATTTT.

The J gene is TRBJ2-7, the V gene TRBV20-1; D perhaps matches TRBD2 (7 bases). Germline values: CDR1 DFQATT, CDR2 SNEGSKA (reference sequence). The CDR3 covers 14 residues. V was trimmed by 6 bases and J by 1 base, leaving 16 bases between them. CDR3 DNA sequence: TGCAGTGCAGGAGGGGGGGGCCTATCCTACGAGCAGTACTTC. Translation: CSAGGGGLSYEQYF.

By sample share, this clonotype is medium-sized. This chain connects TRBV7-9 to TRBJ1-1; D is uncertain. This CDR3 has 11 amino acids. V lost 4 bases to trimming and J lost 7 bases, with 7 bases between them. Germline CDR1 and CDR2: SEHNR and FQNEAQ (reference sequence). The CDR3 DNA is TGTGCCAGCAGCTCCCAGATTGAAGCTTTCTTT. Translated, it gives CASSSQIEAFF.

The CDR3 coding sequence is TGTGCCTGGAGTTCGGGACCGCGAGCTAACTATGGCTACACCTTC. It specifies CAWSSGPRANYGYTF. The chain employs TRBV30 and TRBJ1-2, with D tentatively TRBD1 (5 bases). The germline V and J ends were trimmed by 2 bases and 0 bases, with 13 bases remaining between them. In germline, CDR1 is GTSNPN, CDR2 SVGIG (reference sequence). The CDR3 is made up of 15 amino acids.

The V call is TRBV4-1, the J call TRBJ1-1; perhaps TRBD1 as D (5 bases). CDR3 length: 16 amino acids. Per the germline V gene, CDR1 is MGHRA and CDR2 is YSYEKL. Deletions cut 0 bases from V and 1 base from J, with 12 bases between. The CDR3 loop is CASSQDLSRGNTEAFF. DNA of the CDR3: TGCGCCAGCAGCCAAGATCTTTCGAGGGGGAACACTGAAGCTTTCTTT.

This clonotype was seen once. The chain combines TRBV6-1 with TRBJ2-4; 7 bases fit TRBD1. Germline V CDR1 and CDR2: MNHNS, SASEGT. The CDR3 spans 14 residues. V was pared by 7 bases and J by 6 bases, with 9 bases of the junction left unmatched. The CDR3 loop reads CASIRQGPANIQYF. The CDR3 DNA sequence: TGTGCCAGCATTAGACAGGGACCGGCAAACATTCAGTACTTC.

This chain joins TRBV6-2 or TRBV6-3 and TRBJ1-5; 8 bases fit TRBD1. The CDR3 has 14 amino acids. Germline CDR1 MNHEY, CDR2 SVGEGT. Trimming cost V 3 bases and J 11 bases; bases outside gene matches: 9. The CDR3 nucleotides are TGTGCCAGCAGTTATGGACAGGGACGCAGGGCCCAGCATTTT. This translates into CASSYGQGRRAQHF.

This clonotype is deemed medium-sized. The rearrangement uses TRBV20-1 and TRBJ1-5; D is perhaps TRBD1 (6 bases). The CDR3 runs 15 residues. Deletions cut 3 bases from V and 6 bases from J, with 18 bases between. Per the germline V gene, CDR1 is DFQATT and CDR2 is SNEGSKA (reference sequence). CDR3 sequence: CSARSNRVGGQPQHF. The CDR3 nucleotides read TGCAGTGCTAGGTCGAACAGGGTGGGTGGTCAGCCCCAGCATTTT.

The chain recombines TRBV12-3 or TRBV12-4 with TRBJ1-6; 8 bases fit TRBD1. The CDR3 sequence is 16 residues long. J was trimmed by 4 bases and V by 5 bases; bases with no gene match: 7. CDR3 coding DNA: TGTGCCAGCAGTCGAGGACAGGGTTCATATAATTCACCCCTCCACTTT. This sequence encodes CASSRGQGSYNSPLHF.